The source of this T cell receptor beta chain is a study of blood T cell repertoires in COVID-19. Overall study context: Spain, Italy and the United States supplied samples that represented acute and convalescent COVID-19. From T cells, B-cell-depleted T cells, or PBMCs came the material, which was cDNA or gDNA.

This clone appeared many times. In the original processing: Quantification of nucleated cells was approximated via reference gene primer amplification. Data came from immunoSEQ multiplex PCR; TCRdb stores just in-frame clones and leaves some out. The V and J calls and clone size were taken over from that table, and D and trimming were inferred from the DNA. The top ten clones hold 2% to 3% of a sample with 290,000 or so clones, about nine tenths of them seen once. Germline CDR1 reads DFQATT; CDR2 reads SNEGSKA (reference sequence). The CDR3 has 11 amino acids. The sequence derives from a man between 18 and 29 years old with active or convalescent COVID-19. The chain uses TRBV20-1 and TRBJ2-7; D is perhaps TRBD2 (5 bases). The sample was peripheral blood. The CDR3 bases are TGCAGCGCGGGTGTAGCCCCGGAGCAGTACTTC. Protein product: CSAGVAPEQYF.